Each of the 25 T cell receptor beta chains below was sequenced from the same sample in a study of cytotoxic CD8 clonotypes in ibrutinib-treated CLL. Using immunoSEQ multiplex PCR, the repertoire was profiled, and TCRdb retains in-frame clones only, with some absent. The data show 35,000 to 45,000 clones, 49% seen once. The specimen comprised PBMCs, sampled before ibrutinib treatment. These receptor sequences come from a human donor with chronic lymphocytic leukemia.

This clone was seen a few times. This chain joins TRBV5-4 and TRBJ1-5; possibly TRBD1 for D (5 bases). Germline V gene data show CDR1 as SGHNT and CDR2 as YYREEE (reference sequence). V gave up 2 bases and J gave up 7 bases, with 13 bases separating them. The CDR3 is made up of 14 amino acids. CDR3 region: CASSFGGRGQPQHF. CDR3 nucleotide sequence: TGTGCCAGCAGCTTTGGGGGTCGTGGGCAGCCCCAGCATTTT.

The chain links TRBV29-1 to TRBJ2-7, with 7 nucleotides matching TRBD2. Germline CDR1 SQVTM, CDR2 ANQGSEA. Trimming cost V 4 bases and J 0 bases; bases outside gene matches: 6. The length of the CDR3 is 14 residues. DNA for the CDR3: TGCAGCGTTGCCCCTAGCGGATCCTCCTACGAGCAGTACTTC. It specifies CSVAPSGSSYEQYF.

The genes are TRBV19 and TRBJ2-3, with 9 bases fitting TRBD2. The CDR3 covers 13 residues. V lost 2 bases to trimming and J lost 9 bases; unmatched junction nucleotides: 3. CDR1 and CDR2 (germline): LNHDA, SQIVND (reference sequence). CDR3 in amino acids: CASSISTSGTQYF. Written as DNA, the CDR3 is TGTGCCAGTAGTATATCGACTAGCGGCACGCAGTATTTT.

This clone was observed a handful of times. This chain connects TRBV7-9 to TRBJ1-5; TRBD1 matches 9 bases. This CDR3 has 18 residues. The trim removed 0 bases at V and 3 bases at J, leaving 9 bases unmatched. CDR1 and CDR2 from the germline V gene are SEHNR and FQNEAQ (reference sequence). This CDR3 is CASSLAQGQGTINQPQHF. In DNA form, the CDR3 reads TGTGCCAGCAGCTTAGCCCAGGGACAGGGCACCATCAATCAGCCCCAGCATTTT.

This clone was seen once. V and J are TRBV6-5 and TRBJ2-5, with 9 bases lining up with TRBD2. Germline CDR1 is MNHEY and CDR2 is SVGAGI. The J segment lost 10 bases and the V segment lost 2 bases, leaving 5 bases of the junction unmatched. The CDR3 has 13 amino acids. The CDR3, as DNA: TGTGCCAGCAGTTACCTTAGTAGCGGGGGCCAGTACTTC. Translation gives CASSYLSSGGQYF.

V gene TRBV21-1 combines with J gene TRBJ1-2. TRBV21-1 is designated a pseudogene. This CDR3 contains 14 residues. The CDR3 DNA reads as TGTGCCAGCAGCAAAGTGGGGGGGTTCTATGGCTACACCTTC. Its protein product is CASSKVGGFYGYTF.

The rearrangement links TRBV7-6 to TRBJ2-7, with D uncertain. Germline values: CDR1 SGHVS, CDR2 FNYEAQ. The CDR3 is made up of 13 amino acids. Trimming stripped 0 bases from V and 0 bases from J, with 3 bases between. CDR3 residues: CASSLALSYEQYF. The CDR3 DNA reads as TGTGCCAGCAGCTTAGCGCTCTCCTACGAGCAGTACTTC.

This clone has more than one count but fewer than ten. An end of the junction does not agree with germline; a read error may underlie this. The rearrangement joins TRBV7-7 to TRBJ2-5; D remains unclear. CDR1 SSHAT and CDR2 FNYEAQ come from the germline V gene (reference sequence). CDR3 size: 14 residues. The CDR3 sequence: CASSIWGGEETQYF. CDR3 bases: TGTGCTAGCAGCATTTGGGGTGGTGAAGAGACCCAGTACTTC.

This clone was recorded a few times. V is TRBV7-8 and J is TRBJ2-5; no firm D call. The germline V gene has CDR1 SGHVS and CDR2 FQNEAQ. There are 13 residues in the CDR3. V gave up 6 bases and J gave up 1 base, with 9 bases separating them. The CDR3 loop reads CASRAPLQETQYF. The CDR3 DNA sequence: TGTGCCAGCAGGGCCCCACTCCAAGAGACCCAGTACTTC. Filled out from reference TRBV7-8 and TRBJ2-5, the complete variable domain reads GAGVSQSPRYKVAKRGQDVALRCDPISGHVSLFWYQQALGQGPEFLTYFQNEAQLDKSGLPSDRFFAERPEGSVSTLKIQRTQQEDSAVYLCASRAPLQETQYFGPGTRLLVL.

V usage is TRBV27 and J usage is TRBJ1-1; a possible D gene is TRBD1 (5 bases). The CDR3 is 13 residues long. V shed 7 bases and J shed 0 bases, with 9 bases lying between them. Germline CDR1 and CDR2: MNHEY and SMNVEV (reference sequence). CDR3 sequence: CASKGILNTEAFF. For the CDR3, the DNA is TGTGCCAGCAAGGGGATATTGAACACTGAAGCTTTCTTT.

This clone came up once. V gene TRBV6-1 combines with J gene TRBJ2-3; D perhaps matches TRBD1 (6 bases). In germline, CDR1 is MNHNS, CDR2 SASEGT. V gave up 4 bases and J gave up 9 bases, with 20 bases separating them. The CDR3 runs 15 residues. The CDR3 bases are TGTGCCAGCAGTGCCATAGAATGGGACACAGGAACGCAGTATTTT. Translating gives CASSAIEWDTGTQYF.

The rearrangement links TRBV5-6 to TRBJ1-4; D gene unclear. CDR3 length: 15 residues. Trimming removed 2 bases from V and 7 bases from J, with 15 bases in between. Germline V lookup: CDR1 SGHDT, CDR2 YYEEEE. CDR3 region: CASSFNPGRREKLFF. The CDR3 DNA reads TGTGCCAGCAGCTTTAACCCGGGCAGACGTGAAAAACTGTTTTTT.

V is TRBV7-8 and J is TRBJ2-7, with unresolved D. The CDR3 has 13 residues. Trimming removed 1 base at V and 2 bases at J, with 6 bases between. Germline values: CDR1 SGHVS, CDR2 FQNEAQ. CDR3 sequence reads: CASSLDGPYEQYF. The DNA of the CDR3 is TGTGCCAGCAGCTTAGACGGCCCCTACGAGCAGTACTTC.

V gene TRBV29-1 combines with J gene TRBJ1-2; a possible D gene is TRBD1 (6 bases). The CDR3 is 14 residues long. Germline-derived CDR1 and CDR2 are SQVTM and ANQGSEA. V lost 1 base and J lost 4, with 13 bases in between. In DNA, the CDR3 is TGCAGCGTTGAAGCACAGGGAAGTGGCTATGGCTACACCTTC. It specifies CSVEAQGSGYGYTF.

The J gene is TRBJ1-3, the V gene TRBV15, with 7 nucleotides matching TRBD1. Looked up from germline, CDR1 is LNHNV and CDR2 is YYDKDF (reference sequence). The length of the CDR3 is 17 residues. V was clipped by 2 bases and J by 1 base; unmatched bases: 8. The CDR3 nucleotides are TGTGCCACCAGCAGACGACAGGGAGAGGAGTCTGGAAACACCATATATTTT. Its protein product is CATSRRQGEESGNTIYF.

Only a few counts were recorded for this clone. The rearrangement joins TRBV6-5 to TRBJ1-2; maybe TRBD1 (6 bases). Trimming removed 6 bases from V and 6 bases from J, with 17 bases in between. Germline-derived CDR1 and CDR2 are MNHEY and SVGAGI. The CDR3 spans 14 residues. The CDR3 nucleotides read TGTGCCAGCAGATCCCTGACAGGCGACCATGGCTACACCTTC. Residues: CASRSLTGDHGYTF.

This chain uses TRBV19 with TRBJ1-2; 9 nucleotides line up with TRBD1. Per germline, CDR1 LNHDA and CDR2 SQIVND (reference sequence). The trim removed 4 bases at V and 6 bases at J, leaving 9 bases unmatched. CDR3 size: 15 residues. The CDR3 bases are TGTGCCAGTAGTACTGTTGGACAGGGGTTGGATGGCTACACCTTC. Translated: CASSTVGQGLDGYTF.

V usage is TRBV10-3 and J usage is TRBJ2-7; TRBD1 matches 9 bases. Per germline, CDR1 ENHRY and CDR2 SYGVKD. This CDR3 comprises 14 residues. With V trimmed by 2 bases and J by 4 bases, 3 bases remained unmatched. CDR3 nucleotides: TGTGCCATCAGTGAGGGGGGACAGGGATACGAGCAGTACTTC. As protein: CAISEGGQGYEQYF.

The rearrangement joins TRBV9 to TRBJ2-1, with 9 nucleotides matching TRBD1. The CDR3 extends over 15 amino acids. The ends lost 3 bases at V and 7 bases at J; junction bases unmatched: 8. Germline V lookup: CDR1 SGDLS, CDR2 YYNGEE. The CDR3 region is CASSAEQGAGNEQFF. CDR3 coding DNA: TGTGCCAGCAGCGCCGAACAGGGGGCTGGAAATGAGCAGTTCTTC. Variable domain in full (rest from reference TRBV9 and TRBJ2-1): DSGVTQTPKHLITATGQRVTLRCSPRSGDLSVYWYQQSLDQGLQFLIQYYNGEERAKGNILERFSAQQFPDLHSELNLSSLELGDSALYFCASSAEQGAGNEQFFGPGTRLTVL.

In this sample, this clone turned up once. V is TRBV6-5 and J is TRBJ2-7; D not certain. Germline loops: CDR1 MNHEY, CDR2 SVGAGI. The CDR3 runs 15 residues. V dropped 8 bases and J dropped 4 bases, with 21 bases sitting between them. In nucleotides, the CDR3 is TGTGCCAGCCAAAACCAAAGAGGCAGGCAGTACGAGCAGTACTTC. It translates to CASQNQRGRQYEQYF.

This clone was seen more than once but under ten times. Other nucleotide sequences from this sample produce the same CDR3. The chain joins TRBV18 to TRBJ2-5, with TRBD1 matching 7 bases. There are 13 residues in the CDR3. In germline, CDR1 is KGHSH, CDR2 LQKENI. Losses at the gene ends were 5 bases for V and 2 bases for J; bases not matched to a gene: 2. The CDR3 here is CASSRDRQETQYF. CDR3 coding DNA: TGTGCCAGCTCAAGGGACAGACAAGAGACCCAGTACTTC.

This clone was picked up a small number of times. The gene calls are TRBV19 and TRBJ1-1; D is ambiguous. Germline-derived CDR1 and CDR2 are LNHDA and SQIVND (reference sequence). The V end was cut by 7 bases, the J end by 6 bases, with 12 bases between. The CDR3 is made up of 12 amino acids. CDR3 coding DNA: TGTGCCAGTACCCTACGGGGTGCTGAAGCTTTCTTT. Translated, it gives CASTLRGAEAFF. Full variable domain (rest looked up from reference TRBV19 and TRBJ1-1): DGGITQSPKYLFRKEGQNVTLSCEQNLNHDAMYWYRQDPGQGLRLIYYSQIVNDFQKGDIAEGYSVSREKKESFPLTVTSAQKNPTAFYLCASTLRGAEAFFGQGTRLTVV.

The rearrangement links TRBV6-5 to TRBJ1-1, with TRBD1 as a possible D gene (5 bases). Germline V CDR1 and CDR2: MNHEY, SVGAGI. Trimming pared 5 bases from V and 1 base from J, leaving 14 bases between. The CDR3 runs to 15 residues. The CDR3 region is CASSMFPTANTEAFF. The CDR3 coding sequence is TGTGCCAGCAGTATGTTTCCGACAGCGAACACTGAAGCTTTCTTT.

DNA for the CDR3: TGTGCCAGCATGCCCGGTCTGGACCTTCAGCCCCAGCATTTT. Its translation: CASMPGLDLQPQHF. The J gene is TRBJ1-5, the V gene TRBV28, with D unresolved. The V gene lost 7 bases and the J gene lost 6 bases, with 16 bases spanning the gap. The CDR3 has 14 residues. Germline lookup yields CDR1 MDHEN and CDR2 SYDVKM.

This clone appeared a single time. The CDR3, as DNA: TGTGCCAGCAGCTCTTACACAGATACGCAGTATTTT. The encoded protein is CASSSYTDTQYF. This chain connects TRBV7-2 to TRBJ2-3, with no clear D. CDR1 and CDR2 (germline): SGHTA, FQGNSA. V was shortened by 4 bases and J by 2 bases, with 4 bases between the two germline ends. The CDR3 consists of 12 residues.